This T cell receptor (beta chain) was found in a study of early stage breast cancer tumors. Across the whole study: ER+/PR+/HER2- status applied to about 70% of the 16 invasive breast tumors. The ER+/PR+/HER2- tumors included seven or eight ductal and four lobular carcinomas. Notes on the study in general: Commonly generated sequences made up most enriched TCRB sequences shared between patients.

This clone has just one count. Its antigen is still unknown. Germline assignment: CDR1 SEHNR and CDR2 FQNEAQ (reference sequence). V shed 6 bases, J shed 7 bases, and the junction held 7 bases outside the gene matches. The CDR3 totals 15 residues. TCRdb keeps only in-frame clones here, not all; method: immunoSEQ multiplex PCR. The sample includes some 30,000 clones, roughly four fifths of them seen just once. Sequenced material: blood. This sequence originates from a person aged 45-60 years with breast cancer. The rearrangement links TRBV7-9 to TRBJ2-1, with 12 positions matching TRBD2. The CDR3 bases are TGTGCCAGCAGTCTTCGGACTAGCGGGGCAAATGAGCAGTTCTTC. It codes for CASSLRTSGANEQFF.